Shown below are 28 T cell receptor beta chains from a single sample sequenced in a study of blood T cell repertoires in COVID-19. Assay: immunoSEQ multiplex PCR; the TCRdb copy retains only in-frame clones and omits some. The sample has about 140,000 clones, 65% to 90% seen once. Sequencing was performed on peripheral blood. The receptor source for this set is a man in his fifties or sixties with acute or convalescent COVID-19.

V gene TRBV19 combines with J gene TRBJ2-7; 9 bases fit TRBD1. The CDR3 sequence is 17 residues long. V dropped 3 bases and J dropped 4; count of bases not matched to a gene: 13. Germline V CDR1 and CDR2: LNHDA, SQIVND (reference sequence). CDR3 amino acids: CASSIAGGGTGWYEQYF. For the CDR3, the DNA is TGTGCCAGTAGTATTGCCGGCGGCGGGACAGGGTGGTACGAGCAGTACTTC.

The CDR3 spells CASSFGNRGNNEQFF. Here the CDR3 DNA reads TGTGCCAGCAGCTTCGGTAACAGGGGGAACAATGAGCAGTTCTTC. The rearrangement joins TRBV11-3 to TRBJ2-1; TRBD1 agrees at 8 bases. CDR1 and CDR2 (germline): SGHNT, YENEEA. CDR3 size: 15 residues. The junction had 6 bases not matched to a gene; V was cut back by 3 bases and J by 5 bases.

This rearrangement joins TRBV9 to TRBJ2-3, with 9 bases matching TRBD2. V gave up 0 bases and J gave up 4 bases; unmatched junction bases: 12. CDR1 and CDR2 (germline): SGDLS, YYNGEE. The CDR3 runs 18 residues. The DNA of the CDR3 is TGTGCCAGCAGCGTAGGAGCGGGAGGAGGAGTTAACGCAGATACGCAGTATTTT. Its protein product is CASSVGAGGGVNADTQYF.

V usage is TRBV7-2 and J usage is TRBJ1-2, with 12 bases matching TRBD1. The CDR3 spans 16 residues. CDR1 is SGHTA and CDR2 is FQGNSA in the germline V gene. The V gene end was trimmed by 2 bases and the J gene end by 8 bases; junction bases not matched to a gene: 9. The CDR3 sequence is CASSLPPGQGAGGYTF. In DNA form, the CDR3 reads TGTGCCAGCAGCTTACCACCGGGACAGGGGGCAGGAGGCTACACCTTC.

The chain joins TRBV5-1 to TRBJ1-5; TRBD1 matches 11 bases. Germline trimming cut 4 bases from V and 1 base from J; bases unmatched to any gene: 4. The CDR3 is 16 residues long. Germline V gene data show CDR1 as SGHRS and CDR2 as YFSETQ. This CDR3 reads CASSLGTGGSNQPQHF. The DNA for the CDR3 is TGCGCCAGCAGCCTGGGGACAGGGGGGAGCAATCAGCCCCAGCATTTT.

The V and J genes are TRBV19 and TRBJ2-2, with 7 positions matching TRBD1. The CDR3 is 15 amino acids. V lost 4 bases to trimming and J lost 2 bases; unmatched junction nucleotides: 4. Germline lookup yields CDR1 LNHDA and CDR2 SQIVND (reference sequence). In nucleotides, the CDR3 is TGTGCCAGTAGTAGACAGGGTCCCAACACCGGGGAGCTGTTTTTT. Amino acid sequence: CASSRQGPNTGELFF.

This clone appeared a few times. The V call is TRBV2, the J call TRBJ2-1; TRBD2 agrees at 10 bases. With V trimmed by 6 bases and J by 4 bases, 6 bases remained unmatched. CDR1 and CDR2 from the germline V gene are SNHLY and FYNNEI. This CDR3 comprises 15 residues. The CDR3 coding sequence is TGTGCCAGCAGCGACGGGACTAGCGCGTACAATGAGCAGTTCTTC. Its protein is CASSDGTSAYNEQFF.

The chain joins TRBV18 to TRBJ2-7; TRBD2 matches 7 bases. CDR3 length: 15 residues. The germline V gene encodes CDR1 KGHSH and CDR2 LQKENI. V lost 3 bases and J lost 2; bases outside the gene matches: 7. CDR3 DNA sequence: TGTGCCAGCTCACCCATTAGCGGGTACGCCTACGAGCAGTACTTC. It specifies CASSPISGYAYEQYF.

V and J are TRBV9 and TRBJ2-1; 7 bases map to TRBD2. Trimming cost V 2 bases and J 12 bases; bases outside gene matches: 5. This CDR3 contains 12 residues. In germline, CDR1 is SGDLS, CDR2 YYNGEE. CDR3 loop: CASSVPPGGQFF. CDR3 DNA sequence: TGTGCCAGCAGCGTCCCCCCGGGGGGGCAGTTCTTC.

The CDR3 sequence is CASSHQNTEAFF. For the CDR3, the DNA is TGTGCCAGCAGCCATCAGAACACTGAAGCTTTCTTT. This sequence joins TRBV3-1 (or the pseudogene TRBV3-2) and TRBJ1-1; D call uncertain. The CDR3 consists of 12 residues. Germline CDR1 LGHDT, CDR2 YNNKEL (reference sequence). V lost 3 bases to trimming and J lost 1 base, with 3 bases between them.

The table lists this clone with a few counts. The chain links TRBV24-1 to TRBJ1-5; D perhaps matches TRBD1 (5 bases). Germline lookup yields CDR1 KGHDR and CDR2 SFDVKD. The CDR3 has 15 residues. The V gene lost 7 bases and the J gene lost 1 base, with 13 bases spanning the gap. Here the CDR3 reads CATRGGGESNQPQHF. CDR3 sequence (DNA): TGTGCCACCAGGGGTGGAGGGGAAAGCAATCAGCCCCAGCATTTT.

V and J are TRBV28 and TRBJ1-2, with unresolved D. The CDR3 has 15 amino acids. Looked up from germline, CDR1 is MDHEN and CDR2 is SYDVKM. V was trimmed by 6 bases and J by 0 bases, leaving 14 bases between them. The CDR3 DNA sequence: TGTGCCAGCAGACCGTGGACGGGAGCTAACTATGGCTACACCTTC. Translating gives CASRPWTGANYGYTF.

The rearrangement links TRBV7-9 to TRBJ2-2; possible D gene TRBD1, 8 bases. Trimming took off 5 bases at V and 6 bases at J, with 19 bases between the two ends. The CDR3 sequence is 16 residues long. Germline V CDR1 and CDR2: SEHNR, FQNEAQ (reference sequence). The CDR3 DNA is TGTGCCAGCAGCCCTAGGACAGGGACTACTTCCGGGGAGCTGTTTTTT. As protein: CASSPRTGTTSGELFF.

The rearrangement links TRBV11-3 to TRBJ2-5, with TRBD2 matching over 9 bases. The CDR3 consists of 15 residues. Per the germline V gene, CDR1 is SGHNT and CDR2 is YENEEA. V shed 1 base, J shed 4 bases, and the junction held 4 bases outside the gene matches. The CDR3 sequence is CASSLGLAVRETQYF. Here the CDR3 DNA reads TGTGCCAGCAGCTTAGGACTAGCGGTTCGAGAGACCCAGTACTTC.

V and J are TRBV28 and TRBJ1-2; the D is unclear. V shed 1 base and J shed 8 bases, with 17 bases lying between them. This CDR3 contains 15 residues. Germline CDR1 MDHEN, CDR2 SYDVKM. The CDR3, as DNA: TGTGCCAGCAGTTTATCCGGGGATCCCGTATCGGGCTACACCTTC. As protein: CASSLSGDPVSGYTF.

V and J are TRBV19 and TRBJ2-1; D unclear. This CDR3 has 16 amino acids. Germline CDR1 LNHDA, CDR2 SQIVND (reference sequence). V dropped 7 bases and J dropped 0 bases, with 16 bases sitting between them. The CDR3 sequence is CASTIGGLRSYNEQFF. CDR3 nucleotide sequence: TGTGCCAGTACCATAGGCGGATTACGCTCCTACAATGAGCAGTTCTTC.

This clone showed up just once. The J gene is TRBJ2-3, the V gene TRBV4-1; TRBD2 agrees at 9 bases. V gave up 0 bases and J gave up 3 bases; unmatched junction bases: 7. The CDR3 totals 17 residues. The V gene's germline CDR1 is MGHRA and CDR2 YSYEKL. CDR3 DNA: TGCGCCAGCAGCCAAGATCGACTAGCGGTAGGGACAGATACGCAGTATTTT. Its protein is CASSQDRLAVGTDTQYF.

This clone was seen a single time. The CDR3 reads CASSPLGGQGANVLTF. The CDR3 coding sequence is TGTGCCAGCTCACCACTTGGGGGCCAAGGGGCCAACGTCCTGACTTTC. The gene calls are TRBV18 and TRBJ2-6, with D maybe TRBD1 (6 bases). Germline lookup yields CDR1 KGHSH and CDR2 LQKENI. V was clipped by 1 base and J by 4 bases, with 11 bases between them. CDR3 size: 16 residues. Complete variable domain (other parts from reference TRBV18 and TRBJ2-6): NAGVMQNPRHLVRRRGQEARLRCSPMKGHSHVYWYRQLPEEGLKFMVYLQKENIIDESGMPKERFSAEFPKEGPSILRIQQVVRGDSAAYFCASSPLGGQGANVLTFGAGSRLTVL.

The chain carries TRBV19 and TRBJ1-1; 9 positions match TRBD1. This CDR3 has 17 amino acids. The germline V gene has CDR1 LNHDA and CDR2 SQIVND (reference sequence). The trim removed 5 bases at V and 0 bases at J, leaving 10 bases unmatched. The CDR3 sequence is CASSDGTGRFMNTEAFF. The DNA for the CDR3 is TGTGCCAGTAGTGACGGGACAGGGAGGTTCATGAACACTGAAGCTTTCTTT. Using reference TRBV19 and TRBJ1-1 for the parts outside the CDR3, the full variable domain is DGGITQSPKYLFRKEGQNVTLSCEQNLNHDAMYWYRQDPGQGLRLIYYSQIVNDFQKGDIAEGYSVSREKKESFPLTVTSAQKNPTAFYLCASSDGTGRFMNTEAFFGQGTRLTVV.

The chain has TRBV10-2 and TRBJ2-2; 7 bases map to TRBD1. J lost 0 bases, V lost 7 bases, and 2 bases had no gene match. The germline V gene has CDR1 WSHSY and CDR2 SAAADI. The CDR3 sequence is 14 residues long. The CDR3: CASTGGSNTGELFF. CDR3 DNA sequence: TGCGCCAGCACAGGGGGATCGAACACCGGGGAGCTGTTTTTT.

The J gene is TRBJ1-1, the V gene TRBV7-3; weak D call: TRBD1 (5 bases). The germline V gene has CDR1 SGHTA and CDR2 FQGTGA. The CDR3 totals 15 residues. V lost 0 bases, J lost 4 bases, and 12 bases lay in between. The CDR3 nucleotides are TGTGCCAGCAGCTTAACGGGAGGGGCAGGCACTGAAGCTTTCTTT. Its translation: CASSLTGGAGTEAFF. Combining the CDR3 with reference TRBV7-3 and TRBJ1-1 gives the whole variable domain GAGVSQTPSNKVTEKGKYVELRCDPISGHTALYWYRQSLGQGPEFLIYFQGTGAADDSGLPNDRFFAVRPEGSVSTLKIQRTERGDSAVYLCASSLTGGAGTEAFFGQGTRLTVV.

This rearrangement joins TRBV6-5 to TRBJ1-5, with 7 nucleotides matching TRBD1. Trimming took 5 bases from V and 6 from J; bases not matched to a gene: 7. The germline CDR1 and CDR2 sequences are MNHEY and SVGAGI. The CDR3 has 14 residues. The CDR3 bases are TGTGCCAGCAGTCGCGACAGGGCCCGTCAGCCCCAGCATTTT. It specifies CASSRDRARQPQHF.

J is TRBJ2-6 and V is TRBV6-1; D may be TRBD1 (6 bases). This CDR3 is 15 amino acids long. Germline CDR1 reads MNHNS; CDR2 reads SASEGT. The germline V and J ends were trimmed by 2 bases and 2 bases, with 7 bases remaining between them. In DNA form, the CDR3 reads TGTGCCAGCAGTGAACCAGGGGCTGGGGCCAACGTCCTGACTTTC. Its protein is CASSEPGAGANVLTF.

This chain uses TRBV3-1 (or the pseudogene TRBV3-2) with TRBJ2-7; TRBD2 matches at 7 bases. The CDR3 is 15 residues long. Germline CDR1 is LGHDT and CDR2 is YNNKEL (reference sequence). V gave up 0 bases and J gave up 6 bases; unmatched junction bases: 8. The CDR3 sequence is CASSQDWDSSGEQYF. The CDR3 DNA follows: TGTGCCAGCAGCCAAGATTGGGACTCTAGCGGCGAGCAGTACTTC.

The rearrangement uses TRBV12-2 and TRBJ1-1; the table names TRBD1, a call not compared with the DNA. TRBV12-2 is termed a pseudogene. There are 15 residues in the CDR3. CDR3 sequence: CASRLGLSGRCSAFF. The DNA for the CDR3 is TGTGCAAGTCGCTTAGGTTTGTCAGGGCGGTGTTCGGCTTTCTTT.

V gene TRBV6-2 or TRBV6-3 combines with J gene TRBJ1-5, with D unresolved. CDR3 length: 12 amino acids. The V gene's germline CDR1 is MNHEY and CDR2 SVGEGT. Trimming took 5 bases from V and 6 from J, leaving 8 bases between them. The CDR3 DNA is TGTGCCAGCAGTCAATATAGTCAGCCCCAGCATTTT. Protein sequence: CASSQYSQPQHF.

This sequence joins TRBV4-2 and TRBJ1-5; unclear D gene. Per the germline V gene, CDR1 is LGHNA and CDR2 is YNFKEQ. The CDR3 is made up of 17 amino acids. V lost 0 bases to trimming and J lost 4 bases, with 16 bases between them. The CDR3 DNA is TGTGCCAGCAGCCAAGATCCCCGGGGTCTATCTAATCAGCCCCAGCATTTT. This codes for CASSQDPRGLSNQPQHF.

V and J are TRBV11-2 and TRBJ2-7, with D possibly TRBD2 on 6 matching bases. Between the trimmed V and J ends, which lost 0 bases and 0 bases, there was a span of 9 bases. Germline V gene lookup returns CDR1 SGHAT and CDR2 FQNNGV. The CDR3 consists of 15 residues. For the CDR3, the DNA is TGTGCCAGCAGCTTAGAAGCCGGGGGCTCCTACGAGCAGTACTTC. Translation gives CASSLEAGGSYEQYF.